Each of the 29 T cell receptor beta chains below was sequenced from the same sample in a study of low-dose radiotherapy and immunotherapy resistance in tumors. TRAV and TRBV primers primed cDNA for both TCRalpha and TCRbeta. It was with a constant-region primer and a V-primer adapter that TCRs were amplified over around 19 PCR cycles. From the reads, TCRdb called clonotypes with MiXCR, one entry per CDR3 protein. This sample has about 9,800 distinct CDR3 sequences, with around 80% found just once. The origin of the receptors is a human donor with advanced metastatic prostate, ovarian, gallbladder or colorectal cancer (not recorded which). This table probably holds off-target reads from a library built for another chain.

The chain employs TRBV7-8 and TRBJ1-3, with a tentative D call TRBD1 (6 bases). The CDR3 is 16 residues long. V lost 4 bases and J lost 0, with 13 bases in between. Germline V gene data show CDR1 as SGHVS and CDR2 as FQNEAQ. The CDR3 is CASSSRQGFSGNTIYF. The CDR3 nucleotides are TGTGCCAGCAGCTCAAGGCAGGGGTTCTCTGGAAACACCATATATTTT. The whole variable domain, remainder taken from reference TRBV7-8 and TRBJ1-3, is GAGVSQSPRYKVAKRGQDVALRCDPISGHVSLFWYQQALGQGPEFLTYFQNEAQLDKSGLPSDRFFAERPEGSVSTLKIQRTQQEDSAVYLCASSSRQGFSGNTIYFGEGSWLTVV.

The chain links TRBV20-1 to TRBJ2-3; TRBD2 might be the D (6 bases). There are 15 residues in the CDR3. The V gene lost 1 base and the J gene lost 5 bases, with 16 bases spanning the gap. Germline CDR1 reads DFQATT; CDR2 reads SNEGSKA (reference sequence). CDR3 loop: CSARVGGRLQDTQYF. CDR3 DNA: TGCAGTGCTAGAGTTGGAGGGAGGCTTCAAGATACGCAGTATTTT.

This clonotype was seen a few times. The J gene is TRBJ2-5, the V gene TRBV21-1; the table's D call, TRBD1, was not checked against the DNA. TRBV21-1 is an annotated pseudogene. CDR3 length: 16 residues. The DNA for the CDR3 is TGTGCCAGCAGCAAAGTGGGGACAGGGGAATCGGAGACCCAGTACTTC. Translating it yields CASSKVGTGESETQYF.

The rearrangement links TRBV28 to TRBJ1-2; 7 bases agree with TRBD1. Per germline, CDR1 MDHEN and CDR2 SYDVKM. The CDR3 is 13 amino acids. Unmatched junction bases numbered 3, after V lost 3 bases and J lost 5 bases. The CDR3 region has the DNA TGTGCCAGCAGTTTGACAGGGTTGTATGGCTACACCTTC. Translating it yields CASSLTGLYGYTF.

The chain combines TRBV29-1 with TRBJ2-2; D not certain. CDR1 SQVTM and CDR2 ANQGSEA come from the germline V gene. Trimming took off 1 base at V and 0 bases at J, with 6 bases between the two ends. The CDR3 loop spans 14 amino acids. In nucleotides, the CDR3 is TGCAGCGTTGAAGGCAGAACGAACACCGGGGAGCTGTTTTTT. This codes for CSVEGRTNTGELFF.

This sequence joins TRBV29-1 and TRBJ2-2; 8 bases are a match to TRBD1. The ends lost 4 bases at V and 3 bases at J; junction bases unmatched: 1. The CDR3 is 13 residues long. The V gene's germline CDR1 is SQVTM and CDR2 ANQGSEA. CDR3 protein: CSVVRGHTGELFF. The CDR3 region has the DNA TGCAGCGTTGTCAGGGGGCACACCGGGGAGCTGTTTTTT.

The J gene is TRBJ1-5, the V gene TRBV28; 9 bases are shared with TRBD1. CDR1 is MDHEN, CDR2 SYDVKM, per germline. CDR3 length equals 15 residues. V was pared by 2 bases and J by 4 bases, with 3 bases of the junction left unmatched. The CDR3 reads CASSLGTGKNQPQHF. CDR3 nucleotides: TGTGCCAGCAGTTTAGGGACAGGGAAAAATCAGCCCCAGCATTTT.

V usage is TRBV25-1 and J usage is TRBJ1-1; 7 positions agree with TRBD1. Germline V gene sequence: CDR1 MGHDK, CDR2 SYGVNS. CDR3 length equals 14 residues. The J segment lost 0 bases and the V segment lost 6 bases, leaving 4 bases of the junction unmatched. The CDR3 region has the DNA TGTGCCAGCAGGGAGACAGGGATGAACACTGAAGCTTTCTTT. Its translation: CASRETGMNTEAFF.

The V gene is TRBV28, the J gene TRBJ1-2; D gene uncertain. CDR3 length: 11 amino acids. The germline CDR1 and CDR2 sequences are MDHEN and SYDVKM. V was trimmed by 3 bases and J by 7 bases, leaving 6 bases between them. CDR3 coding DNA: TGTGCCAGCAGTTTTTATAGTGGCTACACCTTC. Protein sequence: CASSFYSGYTF.

This clonotype is a singleton in its sample. The V call is TRBV20-1, the J call TRBJ1-1; D is unresolved. CDR1 is DFQATT, CDR2 SNEGSKA, per germline (reference sequence). V gave up 6 bases and J gave up 7 bases, with 18 bases separating them. This CDR3 has 13 residues. Written as DNA, the CDR3 is TGCAGTGCCCCAGCCCAAGTGGGCCTTGAAGCTTTCTTT. It codes for CSAPAQVGLEAFF.

The chain is built from TRBV29-1 and TRBJ2-2; no clear D gene. This CDR3 contains 14 residues. The V gene's germline CDR1 is SQVTM and CDR2 ANQGSEA. V lost 7 bases and J lost 4, with 16 bases in between. As DNA, the CDR3 is TGCAGCGCCCAACCCCCTGGACGCACCGGGGAGCTGTTTTTT. It translates to CSAQPPGRTGELFF.

This chain joins TRBV2 and TRBJ2-7; TRBD1 matches at 7 bases. CDR1 and CDR2 (germline): SNHLY, FYNNEI. V gave up 6 bases and J gave up 2 bases; unmatched junction bases: 4. The CDR3 runs 13 residues. CDR3 bases: TGTGCCAGCAGCCGGGACAGCGCCTACGAGCAGTACTTC. Its protein product is CASSRDSAYEQYF.

The chain combines TRBV5-1 with TRBJ2-1, with 8 bases lining up with TRBD2. Unmatched junction bases numbered 8, after V lost 2 bases and J lost 4 bases. CDR1 is SGHRS, CDR2 YFSETQ, per germline. This CDR3 region has 16 residues. The CDR3 DNA follows: TGCGCCAGCAGCTTCGCAAGCGGGAGCGGGTACAATGAGCAGTTCTTC. Residues: CASSFASGSGYNEQFF.

V is TRBV12-3 or TRBV12-4 and J is TRBJ2-7; 8 bases are shared with TRBD1. The CDR3 contains 15 residues. J gave up 3 bases and V 5 bases, and 9 bases lay outside the gene matches. This CDR3 reads CASSPRTGRNYEQYF. The DNA for the CDR3 is TGTGCCAGCAGTCCGAGGACAGGGAGAAACTACGAGCAGTACTTC.

In its sample, this clonotype was seen a few times. The chain has TRBV5-1 and TRBJ2-1, with D tentatively TRBD2 (6 bases). V was trimmed by 5 bases and J by 5 bases, leaving 14 bases between them. The length of the CDR3 is 14 residues. The germline gives CDR1 SGHRS, CDR2 YFSETQ. The CDR3 is CASSPGGIDNEQFF. The CDR3 nucleotides read TGCGCCAGCAGTCCCGGGGGTATTGACAATGAGCAGTTCTTC.

The rearrangement joins TRBV5-1 to TRBJ2-7, with a weak D call TRBD2 (6 bases). V gave up 3 bases and J gave up 2 bases, with 18 bases separating them. The CDR3 is 16 residues long. Germline-derived CDR1 and CDR2 are SGHRS and YFSETQ. The CDR3 here is CASSSGTSGGAYEQYF. The CDR3 nucleotides are TGCGCCAGCAGCTCCGGGACGTCCGGCGGGGCCTACGAGCAGTACTTC. The whole variable domain, remainder taken from reference TRBV5-1 and TRBJ2-7, is KAGVTQTPRYLIKTRGQQVTLSCSPISGHRSVSWYQQTPGQGLQFLFEYFSETQRNKGNFPGRFSGRQFSNSRSEMNVSTLELGDSALYLCASSSGTSGGAYEQYFGPGTRLTVT.

The chain carries TRBV9 and TRBJ2-1; 7 bases are shared with TRBD2. The germline V gene has CDR1 SGDLS and CDR2 YYNGEE. The CDR3 totals 15 residues. V gave up 4 bases and J gave up 2 bases; unmatched junction bases: 6. The CDR3 DNA sequence: TGTGCCAGCAGCTCAGTGGGAGGGGCCTACAATGAGCAGTTCTTC. It yields the protein CASSSVGGAYNEQFF.

V is TRBV5-1 and J is TRBJ2-1; D not certain. CDR3 length equals 14 residues. V lost 0 bases and J 5 bases, leaving 9 bases between the germline ends. Germline values: CDR1 SGHRS, CDR2 YFSETQ. The CDR3 loop is CASSLDITNNEQFF. The CDR3 bases are TGCGCCAGCAGCTTGGACATCACCAACAATGAGCAGTTCTTC.

This clonotype has just a few counts. V and J are TRBV29-1 and TRBJ2-7; a possible D gene is TRBD2 (6 bases). The CDR3 has 14 residues. Trimming stripped 6 bases from V and 2 bases from J, with 17 bases between. In germline, CDR1 is SQVTM, CDR2 ANQGSEA. The CDR3 spells CSVYGGTGAYEQYF. The CDR3 coding sequence is TGCAGCGTGTATGGCGGGACTGGAGCCTACGAGCAGTACTTC.

The chain carries TRBV5-1 and TRBJ2-1; 14 nucleotides line up with TRBD2. V was pared by 0 bases and J by 12 bases, with 8 bases of the junction left unmatched. The CDR3 is 16 amino acids. From germline, CDR1 is SGHRS and CDR2 YFSETQ. The CDR3: CASSLDYGLAGGGQFF. CDR3 DNA sequence: TGCGCCAGCAGCTTGGACTACGGACTAGCGGGAGGAGGGCAGTTCTTC.

The chain has TRBV28 and TRBJ2-7; D unresolved. Looked up from germline, CDR1 is MDHEN and CDR2 is SYDVKM. The CDR3 consists of 9 residues. The germline V and J ends were trimmed by 5 bases and 6 bases, with 2 bases remaining between them. CDR3 sequence reads: CASSGEQYF. The CDR3 coding sequence is TGTGCCAGCAGTGGCGAGCAGTACTTC.

The rearrangement uses TRBV9 and TRBJ2-1; a weak D match, TRBD1 (5 bases). Germline V gives CDR1 SGDLS, CDR2 YYNGEE. Trimming removed 0 bases from V and 0 bases from J, with 7 bases in between. CDR3 length: 15 amino acids. CDR3 sequence reads: CASSVEGFSYNEQFF. The DNA for the CDR3 is TGTGCCAGCAGCGTAGAGGGGTTCTCCTACAATGAGCAGTTCTTC.

The genes are TRBV28 and TRBJ2-7, with D possibly being TRBD2 (5 bases). CDR1 is MDHEN and CDR2 is SYDVKM in the germline V gene. Trimming took 5 bases from V and 2 from J, leaving 16 bases between them. The CDR3 is 15 residues long. CDR3 sequence reads: CASSHPALGTYEQYF. In DNA form, the CDR3 reads TGTGCCAGCAGTCACCCGGCACTAGGAACCTACGAGCAGTACTTC.

The V call is TRBV7-6, the J call TRBJ1-6; D gene unclear. Germline V gene sequence: CDR1 SGHVS, CDR2 FNYEAQ. The CDR3 runs 16 residues. V shed 0 bases and J shed 9 bases, with 15 bases lying between them. The CDR3 coding sequence is TGTGCCAGCAGCTTAGCGGCGGTGGGTGTGGGTTCACCCCTCCACTTT. Translated: CASSLAAVGVGSPLHF.

The chain has TRBV2 and TRBJ2-6; D is ambiguous. Germline V lookup: CDR1 SNHLY, CDR2 FYNNEI. CDR3 size: 15 residues. The germline V and J ends were trimmed by 2 bases and 3 bases, with 8 bases remaining between them. This CDR3 reads CASSETAGGANVLTF. The CDR3 DNA reads as TGTGCCAGCAGTGAAACGGCAGGTGGGGCCAACGTCCTGACTTTC. The full variable domain, its missing parts supplied by reference TRBV2 and TRBJ2-6, is EPEVTQTPSHQVTQMGQEVILRCVPISNHLYFYWYRQILGQKVEFLVSFYNNEISEKSEIFDDQFSVERPDGSNFTLKIRSTKLEDSAMYFCASSETAGGANVLTFGAGSRLTVL.

V and J are TRBV18 and TRBJ1-5; D is unclear. The CDR3 has 14 residues. CDR1 and CDR2 (germline): KGHSH, LQKENI. The V gene lost 5 bases and the J gene lost 1 base, with 9 bases spanning the gap. Here the CDR3 DNA reads TGTGCCAGCTCAGAGGCACTGAGCAATCAGCCCCAGCATTTT. Its protein product is CASSEALSNQPQHF. Full variable domain (rest looked up from reference TRBV18 and TRBJ1-5): NAGVMQNPRHLVRRRGQEARLRCSPMKGHSHVYWYRQLPEEGLKFMVYLQKENIIDESGMPKERFSAEFPKEGPSILRIQQVVRGDSAAYFCASSEALSNQPQHFGDGTRLSIL.

The chain carries TRBV5-6 and TRBJ2-3, with TRBD1 matching over 7 bases. The length of the CDR3 is 18 residues. Germline V lookup: CDR1 SGHDT, CDR2 YYEEEE. J was trimmed by 0 bases and V by 5 bases; bases with no gene match: 15. CDR3 residues: CASRGWAGTAASTDTQYF. The CDR3 DNA sequence: TGTGCCAGCAGGGGATGGGCCGGGACAGCGGCTAGCACAGATACGCAGTATTTT.

The chain recombines TRBV28 with TRBJ1-2; a possible D gene is TRBD1 (5 bases). The CDR3 has 12 amino acids. Germline lookup yields CDR1 MDHEN and CDR2 SYDVKM. V was pared by 10 bases and J by 4 bases, with 13 bases between. The CDR3 sequence is CATLGGGYGYTF. In nucleotides, the CDR3 is TGTGCCACCCTAGGTGGGGGCTATGGCTACACCTTC.

V and J are TRBV5-5 and TRBJ1-5; D gene unclear. In germline, CDR1 is SGHKS, CDR2 YYEKEE (reference sequence). The CDR3 is 16 residues long. The V gene lost 0 bases and the J gene lost 0 bases, with 10 bases spanning the gap. The CDR3 loop is CASSLEAGVSNQPQHF. The CDR3 coding sequence is TGTGCCAGCAGCTTGGAGGCAGGAGTTAGCAATCAGCCCCAGCATTTT.